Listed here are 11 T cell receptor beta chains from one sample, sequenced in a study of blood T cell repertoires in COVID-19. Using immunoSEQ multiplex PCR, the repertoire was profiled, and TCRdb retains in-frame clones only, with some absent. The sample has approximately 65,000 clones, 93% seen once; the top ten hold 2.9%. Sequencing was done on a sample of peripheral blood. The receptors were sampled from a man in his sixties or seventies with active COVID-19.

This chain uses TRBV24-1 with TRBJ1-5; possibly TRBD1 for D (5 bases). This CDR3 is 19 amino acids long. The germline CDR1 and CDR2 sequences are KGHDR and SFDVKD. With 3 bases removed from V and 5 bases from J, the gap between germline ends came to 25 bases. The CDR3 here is CATSDLTKFRDGEDQPQHF. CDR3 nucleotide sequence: TGTGCCACCAGTGATCTGACAAAATTCCGGGACGGGGAGGATCAGCCCCAGCATTTT.

The CDR3 sequence: CASSLGGGPNEKLFF. CDR3 nucleotides: TGTGCCAGCAGCTTAGGAGGGGGCCCCAATGAAAAACTGTTTTTT. The chain joins TRBV7-2 to TRBJ1-4; TRBD1 agrees at 7 bases. The CDR3 sequence is 15 residues long. The germline gives CDR1 SGHTA, CDR2 FQGNSA. Unmatched junction bases numbered 4, after V lost 1 base and J lost 5 bases.

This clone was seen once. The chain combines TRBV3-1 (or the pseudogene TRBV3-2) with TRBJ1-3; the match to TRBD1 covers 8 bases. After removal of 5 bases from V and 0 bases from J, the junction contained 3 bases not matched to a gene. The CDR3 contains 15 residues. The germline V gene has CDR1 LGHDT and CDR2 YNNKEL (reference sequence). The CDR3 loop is CASSDTGGSGNTIYF. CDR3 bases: TGTGCCAGCAGCGATACAGGGGGCTCTGGAAACACCATATATTTT.

CDR3 in amino acids: CASSFRDNYNEQFF. The CDR3 nucleotides are TGTGCCAGCAGCTTCAGGGACAACTACAATGAGCAGTTCTTC. The V and J genes are TRBV5-5 and TRBJ2-1, with D perhaps TRBD1 (6 bases). CDR3 size: 14 residues. Trimming pared 2 bases from V and 3 bases from J, leaving 9 bases between. From germline, CDR1 is SGHKS and CDR2 YYEKEE (reference sequence).

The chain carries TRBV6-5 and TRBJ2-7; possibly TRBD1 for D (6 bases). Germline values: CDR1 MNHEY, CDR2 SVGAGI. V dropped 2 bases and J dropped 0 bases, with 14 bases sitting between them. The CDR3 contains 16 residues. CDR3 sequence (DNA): TGTGCCAGCAGTTACACATCAGGGGCGATCTCCTACGAGCAGTACTTC. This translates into CASSYTSGAISYEQYF.

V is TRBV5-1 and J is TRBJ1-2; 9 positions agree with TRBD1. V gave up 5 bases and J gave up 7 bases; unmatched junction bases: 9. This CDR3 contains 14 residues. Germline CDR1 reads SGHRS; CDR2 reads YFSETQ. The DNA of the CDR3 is TGCGCCAGCAGACCCGGGACAGGGAGGGTTGGCTACACCTTC. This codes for CASRPGTGRVGYTF.

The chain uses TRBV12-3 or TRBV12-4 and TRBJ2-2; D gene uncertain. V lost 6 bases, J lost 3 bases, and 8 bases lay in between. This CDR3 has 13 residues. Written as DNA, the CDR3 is TGTGCCAGCAGCCTACAGTACACCGGGGAGCTGTTTTTT. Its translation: CASSLQYTGELFF.

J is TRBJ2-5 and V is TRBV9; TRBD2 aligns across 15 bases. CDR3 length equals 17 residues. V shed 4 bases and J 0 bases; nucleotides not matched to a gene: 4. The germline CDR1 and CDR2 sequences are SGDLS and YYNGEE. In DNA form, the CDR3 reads TGTGCCAGCAGCCGGACTAGCGGGGGGGCTAACCAAGAGACCCAGTACTTC. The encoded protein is CASSRTSGGANQETQYF.

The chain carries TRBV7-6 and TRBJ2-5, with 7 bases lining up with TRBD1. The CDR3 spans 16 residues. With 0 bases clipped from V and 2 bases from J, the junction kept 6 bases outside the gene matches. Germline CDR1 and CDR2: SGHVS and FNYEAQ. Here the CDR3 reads CASSLAPGRGQETQYF. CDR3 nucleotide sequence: TGTGCCAGCAGCTTAGCGCCGGGCAGGGGGCAAGAGACCCAGTACTTC.

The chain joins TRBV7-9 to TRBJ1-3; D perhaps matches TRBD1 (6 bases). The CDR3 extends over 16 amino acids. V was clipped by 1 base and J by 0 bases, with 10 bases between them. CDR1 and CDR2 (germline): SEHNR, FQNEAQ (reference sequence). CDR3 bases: TGTGCCAGCAGCTTAGGTCCAGGGGACTCTGGAAACACCATATATTTT. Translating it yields CASSLGPGDSGNTIYF. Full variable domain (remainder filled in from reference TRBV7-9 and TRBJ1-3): DTGVSQNPRHKITKRGQNVTFRCDPISEHNRLYWYRQTLGQGPEFLTYFQNEAQLEKSRLLSDRFSAERPKGSFSTLEIQRTEQGDSAMYLCASSLGPGDSGNTIYFGEGSWLTVV.

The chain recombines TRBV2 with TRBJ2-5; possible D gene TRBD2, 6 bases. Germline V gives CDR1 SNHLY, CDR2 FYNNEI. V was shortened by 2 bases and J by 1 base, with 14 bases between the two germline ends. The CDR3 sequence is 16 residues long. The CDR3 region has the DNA TGTGCCAGCAGTGAAAGCGGCGGGACCTTCCAAGAGACCCAGTACTTC. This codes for CASSESGGTFQETQYF.